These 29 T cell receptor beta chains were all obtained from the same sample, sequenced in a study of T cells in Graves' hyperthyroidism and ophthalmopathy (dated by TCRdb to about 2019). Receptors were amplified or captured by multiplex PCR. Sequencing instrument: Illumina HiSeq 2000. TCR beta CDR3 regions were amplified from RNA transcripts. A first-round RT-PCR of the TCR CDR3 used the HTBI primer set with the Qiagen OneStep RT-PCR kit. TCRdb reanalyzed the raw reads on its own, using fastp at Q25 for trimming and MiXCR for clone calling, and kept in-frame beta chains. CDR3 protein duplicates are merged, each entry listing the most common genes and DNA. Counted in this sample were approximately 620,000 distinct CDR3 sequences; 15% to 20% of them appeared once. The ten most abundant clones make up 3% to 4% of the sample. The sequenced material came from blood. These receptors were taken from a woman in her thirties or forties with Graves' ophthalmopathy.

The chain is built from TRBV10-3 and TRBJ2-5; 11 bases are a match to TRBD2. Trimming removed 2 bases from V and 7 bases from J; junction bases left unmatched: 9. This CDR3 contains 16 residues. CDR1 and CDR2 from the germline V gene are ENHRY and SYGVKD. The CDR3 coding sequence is TGTGCCATCAGTGAGGGGACTAGCGGAATAGGGGTGACCCAGTACTTC. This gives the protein CAISEGTSGIGVTQYF.

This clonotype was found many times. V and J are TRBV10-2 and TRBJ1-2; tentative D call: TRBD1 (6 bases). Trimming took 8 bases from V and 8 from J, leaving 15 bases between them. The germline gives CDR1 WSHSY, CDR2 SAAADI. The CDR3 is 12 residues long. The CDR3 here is CASGGGPGGYTF. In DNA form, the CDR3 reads TGCGCCAGCGGGGGGGGCCCGGGCGGCTACACCTTC.

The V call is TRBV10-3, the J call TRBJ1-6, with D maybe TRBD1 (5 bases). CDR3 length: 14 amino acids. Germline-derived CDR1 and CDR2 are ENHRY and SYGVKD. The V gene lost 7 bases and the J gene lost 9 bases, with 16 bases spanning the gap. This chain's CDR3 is CAIKGRSVGSPLHF. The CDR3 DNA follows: TGTGCCATCAAGGGACGGAGCGTAGGTTCACCCCTCCACTTT.

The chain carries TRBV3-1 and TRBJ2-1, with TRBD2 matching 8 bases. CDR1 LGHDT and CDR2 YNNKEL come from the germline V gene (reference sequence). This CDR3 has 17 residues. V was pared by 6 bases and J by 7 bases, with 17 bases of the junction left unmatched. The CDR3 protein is CASSGFLAGRDPNEQFF. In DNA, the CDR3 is TGTGCCAGCAGTGGGTTTTTAGCCGGGAGGGATCCTAATGAGCAGTTCTTC.

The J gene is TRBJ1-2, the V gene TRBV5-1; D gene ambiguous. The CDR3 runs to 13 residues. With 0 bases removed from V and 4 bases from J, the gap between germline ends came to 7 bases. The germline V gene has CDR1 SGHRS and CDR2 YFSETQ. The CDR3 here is CASSLGSAYGYTF. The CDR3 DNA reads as TGCGCCAGCAGCTTGGGTTCAGCCTATGGCTACACCTTC.

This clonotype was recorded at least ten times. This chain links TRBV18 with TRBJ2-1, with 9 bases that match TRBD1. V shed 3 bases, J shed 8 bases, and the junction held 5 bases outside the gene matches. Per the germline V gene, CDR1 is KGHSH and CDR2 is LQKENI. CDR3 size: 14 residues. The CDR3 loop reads CASSPLQGAYEQFF. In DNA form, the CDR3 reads TGTGCCAGCTCACCCCTACAGGGGGCCTATGAGCAGTTCTTC.

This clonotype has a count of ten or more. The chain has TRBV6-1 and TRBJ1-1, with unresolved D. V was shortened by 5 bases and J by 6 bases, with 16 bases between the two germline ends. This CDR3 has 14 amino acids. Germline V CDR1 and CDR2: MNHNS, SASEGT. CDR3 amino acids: CASSSRNSGSEAFF. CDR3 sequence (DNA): TGTGCCAGCAGTTCGCGTAATTCGGGATCTGAAGCTTTCTTT.

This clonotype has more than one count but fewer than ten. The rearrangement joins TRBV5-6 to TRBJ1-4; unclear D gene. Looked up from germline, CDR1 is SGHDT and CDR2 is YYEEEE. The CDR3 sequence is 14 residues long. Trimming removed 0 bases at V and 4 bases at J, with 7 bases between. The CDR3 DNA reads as TGTGCCAGCAGCTTGGGGCCGAGTAATGAAAAACTGTTTTTT. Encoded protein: CASSLGPSNEKLFF. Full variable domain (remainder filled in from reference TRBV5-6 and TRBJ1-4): DAGVTQSPTHLIKTRGQQVTLRCSPKSGHDTVSWYQQALGQGPQFIFQYYEEEERQRGNFPDRFSGHQFPNYSSELNVNALLLGDSALYLCASSLGPSNEKLFFGSGTQLSVL.

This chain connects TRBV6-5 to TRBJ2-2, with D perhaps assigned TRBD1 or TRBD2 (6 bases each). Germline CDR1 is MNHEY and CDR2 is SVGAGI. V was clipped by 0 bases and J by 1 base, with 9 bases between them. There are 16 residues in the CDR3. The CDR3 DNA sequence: TGTGCCAGCAGTTACTCTGGGGGGCAGAACACCGGGGAGCTGTTTTTT. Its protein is CASSYSGGQNTGELFF.

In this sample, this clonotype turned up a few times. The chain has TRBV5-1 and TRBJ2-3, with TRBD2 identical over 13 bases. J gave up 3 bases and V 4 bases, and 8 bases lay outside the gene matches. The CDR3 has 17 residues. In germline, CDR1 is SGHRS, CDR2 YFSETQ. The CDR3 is CASSPLTSGGATDTQYF. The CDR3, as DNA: TGCGCCAGCAGCCCTTTAACTAGCGGGGGGGCAACAGATACGCAGTATTTT.

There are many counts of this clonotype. The CDR3 protein is CATSDVSGNQPQHF. The CDR3 DNA sequence: TGTGCCACCAGTGATGTCAGTGGCAATCAGCCCCAGCATTTT. This rearrangement joins TRBV24-1 to TRBJ1-5; D uncertain. The CDR3 loop spans 14 amino acids. In germline, CDR1 is KGHDR, CDR2 SFDVKD. Between the trimmed V and J ends, which lost 3 bases and 2 bases, there was a span of 7 bases.

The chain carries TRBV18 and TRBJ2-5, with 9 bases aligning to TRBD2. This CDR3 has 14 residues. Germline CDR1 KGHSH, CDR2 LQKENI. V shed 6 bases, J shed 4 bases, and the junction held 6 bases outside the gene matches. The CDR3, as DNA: TGTGCCAGCTCTCAAGCGGGGGGCCGAGAGACCCAGTACTTC. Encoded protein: CASSQAGGRETQYF.

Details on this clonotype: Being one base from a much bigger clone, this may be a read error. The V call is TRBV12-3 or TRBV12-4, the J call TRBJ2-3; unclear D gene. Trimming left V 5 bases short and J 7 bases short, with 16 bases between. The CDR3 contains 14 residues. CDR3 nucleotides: TGTGCCAGCAGTGAGTCAGCAGGATCATATACGCAGTATTTT. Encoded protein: CASSESAGSYTQYF.

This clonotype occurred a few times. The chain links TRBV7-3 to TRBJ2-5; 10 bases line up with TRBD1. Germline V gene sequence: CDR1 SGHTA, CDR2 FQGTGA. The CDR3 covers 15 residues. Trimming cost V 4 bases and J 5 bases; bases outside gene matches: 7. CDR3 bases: TGTGCCAGCAGCTCTACCGGGGACAGGGGTGAGACCCAGTACTTC. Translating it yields CASSSTGDRGETQYF.

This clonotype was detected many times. The CDR3, as DNA: TGTGCCACCAGTGCGAGGACTAGCGGGGTCCTTTACAATGAGCAGTTCTTC. Its translation is CATSARTSGVLYNEQFF. The rearrangement links TRBV24-1 to TRBJ2-1, with TRBD2 identical over 12 bases. Trimming at V came to 5 bases and at J to 4 bases, leaving 8 bases not matched to a gene. CDR3 length: 17 residues. Germline V gives CDR1 KGHDR, CDR2 SFDVKD.

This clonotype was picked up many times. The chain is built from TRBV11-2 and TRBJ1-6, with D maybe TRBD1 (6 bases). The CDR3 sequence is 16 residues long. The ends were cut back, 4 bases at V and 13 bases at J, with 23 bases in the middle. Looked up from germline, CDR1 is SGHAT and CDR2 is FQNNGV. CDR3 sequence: CASSSAPGSQGGPLHF. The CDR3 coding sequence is TGTGCCAGCAGCTCTGCACCGGGATCCCAAGGGGGGCCCCTCCACTTT.

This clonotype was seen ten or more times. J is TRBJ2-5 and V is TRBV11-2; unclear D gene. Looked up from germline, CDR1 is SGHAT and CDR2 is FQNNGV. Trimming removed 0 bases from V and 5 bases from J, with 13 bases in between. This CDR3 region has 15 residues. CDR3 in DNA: TGTGCCAGCAGCTTAGATCCAGAGACATGGGAGACCCAGTACTTC. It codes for CASSLDPETWETQYF.

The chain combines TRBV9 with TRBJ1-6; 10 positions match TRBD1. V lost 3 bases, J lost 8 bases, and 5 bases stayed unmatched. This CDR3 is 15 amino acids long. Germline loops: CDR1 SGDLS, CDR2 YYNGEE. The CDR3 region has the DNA TGTGCCAGCAGCGGGAGAGGGACAGGGGATTCACCCCTCCACTTT. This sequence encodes CASSGRGTGDSPLHF.

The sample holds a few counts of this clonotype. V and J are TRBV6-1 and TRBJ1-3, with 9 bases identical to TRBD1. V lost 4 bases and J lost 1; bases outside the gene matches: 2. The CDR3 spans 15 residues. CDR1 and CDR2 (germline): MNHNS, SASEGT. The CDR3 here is CASSAGTGSGNTIYF. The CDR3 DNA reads TGTGCCAGCAGTGCCGGGACAGGGTCTGGAAACACCATATATTTT.

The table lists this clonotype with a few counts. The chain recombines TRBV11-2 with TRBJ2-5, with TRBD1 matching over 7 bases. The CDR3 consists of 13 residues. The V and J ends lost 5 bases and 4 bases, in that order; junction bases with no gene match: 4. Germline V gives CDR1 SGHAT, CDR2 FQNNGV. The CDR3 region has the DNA TGTGCCAGCAGCCGAGGGGACAGAGAGACCCAGTACTTC. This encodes CASSRGDRETQYF.

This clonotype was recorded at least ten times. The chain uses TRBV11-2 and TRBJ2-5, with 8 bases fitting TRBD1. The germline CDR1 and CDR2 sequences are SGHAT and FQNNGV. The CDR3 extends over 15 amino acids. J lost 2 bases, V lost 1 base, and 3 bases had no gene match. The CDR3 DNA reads TGTGCCAGCAGCTTAGGACAGGGGCGACAAGAGACCCAGTACTTC. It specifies CASSLGQGRQETQYF.

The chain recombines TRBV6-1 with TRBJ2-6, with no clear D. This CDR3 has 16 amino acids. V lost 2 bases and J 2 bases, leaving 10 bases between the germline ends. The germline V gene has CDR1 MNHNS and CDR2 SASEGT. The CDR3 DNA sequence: TGTGCCAGCAGTGAAAGGTTGGGCACTGGGGCCAACGTCCTGACTTTC. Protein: CASSERLGTGANVLTF.

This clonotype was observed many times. In DNA, the CDR3 is TGCAGTGCTAGGACGGGAGGGACCTACAATGAGCAGTTCTTC. Encoded protein: CSARTGGTYNEQFF. J is TRBJ2-1 and V is TRBV20-1, with 8 bases that match TRBD2. Per the germline V gene, CDR1 is DFQATT and CDR2 is SNEGSKA (reference sequence). J was trimmed by 2 bases and V by 3 bases; bases with no gene match: 3. The CDR3 extends over 14 amino acids.

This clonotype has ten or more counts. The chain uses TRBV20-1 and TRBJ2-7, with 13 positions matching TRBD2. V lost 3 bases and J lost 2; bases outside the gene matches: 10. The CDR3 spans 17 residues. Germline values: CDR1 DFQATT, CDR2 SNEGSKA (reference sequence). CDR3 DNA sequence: TGCAGTGCTAGCGGACTAGCGGGGGACATCACCCCCTACGAGCAGTACTTC. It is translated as CSASGLAGDITPYEQYF.

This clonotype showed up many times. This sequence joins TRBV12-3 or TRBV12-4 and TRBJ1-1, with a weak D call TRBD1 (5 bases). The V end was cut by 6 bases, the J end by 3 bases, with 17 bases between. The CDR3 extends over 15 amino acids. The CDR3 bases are TGTGCCAGCAGCATAGCCCCGGGCAGGGACACTGAAGCTTTCTTT. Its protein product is CASSIAPGRDTEAFF.

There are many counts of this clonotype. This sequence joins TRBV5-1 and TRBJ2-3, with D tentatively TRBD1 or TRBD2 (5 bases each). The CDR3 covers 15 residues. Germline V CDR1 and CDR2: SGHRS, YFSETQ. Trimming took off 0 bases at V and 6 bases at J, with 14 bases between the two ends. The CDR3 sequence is CASSLAQVGTDTQYF. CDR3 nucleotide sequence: TGCGCCAGCAGCTTGGCACAGGTGGGGACGGATACGCAGTATTTT.

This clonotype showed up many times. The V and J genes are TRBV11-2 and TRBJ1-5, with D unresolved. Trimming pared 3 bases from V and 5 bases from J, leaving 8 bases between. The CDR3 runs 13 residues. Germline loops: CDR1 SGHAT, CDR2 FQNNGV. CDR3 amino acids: CASSLGRDQPQHF. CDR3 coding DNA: TGTGCCAGCAGCTTGGGAAGGGATCAGCCCCAGCATTTT.

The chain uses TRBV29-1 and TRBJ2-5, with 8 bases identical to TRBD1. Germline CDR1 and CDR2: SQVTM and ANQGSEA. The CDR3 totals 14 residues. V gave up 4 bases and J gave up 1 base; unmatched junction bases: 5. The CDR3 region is CSVATTGGQETQYF. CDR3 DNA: TGCAGCGTTGCAACAACAGGGGGCCAAGAGACCCAGTACTTC.

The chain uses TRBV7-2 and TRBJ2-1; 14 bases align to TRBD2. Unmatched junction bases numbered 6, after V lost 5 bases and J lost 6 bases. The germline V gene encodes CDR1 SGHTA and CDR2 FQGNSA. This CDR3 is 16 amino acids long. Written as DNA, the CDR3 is TGTGCCAGCAGCCAGCCGGGACTAGCGGGAGTCAATGAGCAGTTCTTC. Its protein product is CASSQPGLAGVNEQFF.